Below, 15 T cell receptor beta chains from the same sample are listed, as sequenced in a study of cytomegalovirus exposure and HLA in healthy donors. The PCR had 60 Vbeta and 13 Jbeta primers. The data were produced by immunoSEQ multiplex PCR, yet TCRdb's version contains in-frame clones alone and is incomplete. The table records 120,000 to 150,000 clones, around three quarters of them present only once. Input material: PBMCs. All receptors come from a man aged 35 to 55 in good health and CMV-seropositive.

The chain has TRBV7-2 and TRBJ1-2, with TRBD1 matching 7 bases. J lost 7 bases, V lost 0 bases, and 11 bases had no gene match. The CDR3 sequence is 16 residues long. Germline CDR1 reads SGHTA; CDR2 reads FQGNSA. The CDR3 region has the DNA TGTGCCAGCAGCTTAGCACCGGGACAGAGAATTGGTGGCTACACCTTC. Translation gives CASSLAPGQRIGGYTF.

This clone showed up just a few times. The rearrangement joins TRBV11-2 to TRBJ2-7; D ambiguous. The CDR3 runs 14 residues. The V end lost 3 bases, the J end lost 3 bases, and 12 bases lay between the germline ends. Germline V gives CDR1 SGHAT, CDR2 FQNNGV. CDR3 sequence: CASSFSARSYEQYF. CDR3 DNA sequence: TGTGCCAGCAGCTTTAGTGCTAGAAGCTACGAGCAGTACTTC.

The V and J genes are TRBV5-1 and TRBJ1-1, with 7 positions matching TRBD1. This CDR3 has 16 amino acids. CDR1 and CDR2 from the germline V gene are SGHRS and YFSETQ. J gave up 6 bases and V 4 bases, and 15 bases lay outside the gene matches. CDR3 nucleotides: TGCGCCAGCAGCGTGGGAACGACAGGGAAGAGGGCTGAAGCTTTCTTT. It is translated as CASSVGTTGKRAEAFF.

The CDR3 region is CSVESPRGTSSYNEQFF. CDR3 nucleotides: TGCAGCGTTGAATCCCCCCGTGGGACTAGCTCCTACAATGAGCAGTTCTTC. V is TRBV29-1 and J is TRBJ2-1, with 8 bases aligning to TRBD2. Germline CDR1 is SQVTM and CDR2 is ANQGSEA. This CDR3 is built from 17 residues. J gave up 0 bases and V 2 bases, and 9 bases lay outside the gene matches.

The genes are TRBV6-6 and TRBJ2-7; possibly TRBD1 for D (6 bases). The length of the CDR3 is 12 residues. The germline V gene encodes CDR1 MNHNY and CDR2 SVGAGI (reference sequence). Trimming took 2 bases from V and 5 from J, leaving 7 bases between them. This CDR3 reads CASSYRTDEQYF. The CDR3, as DNA: TGTGCCAGCAGTTACAGGACAGACGAGCAGTACTTC.

V usage is TRBV27 and J usage is TRBJ2-2; 8 bases fit TRBD2. The germline V gene encodes CDR1 MNHEY and CDR2 SMNVEV (reference sequence). This CDR3 has 17 residues. V was clipped by 5 bases and J by 9 bases; unmatched bases: 17. CDR3 DNA sequence: TGTGCCAGCAGTCTTCCCTGGGCGGGAGGTTGTACCAGGGAGCTGTTTTTT. Translating gives CASSLPWAGGCTRELFF.

This chain connects TRBV27 to TRBJ2-7, with 8 nucleotides matching TRBD2. The CDR3 length is 17 residues. V was clipped by 5 bases and J by 6 bases; unmatched bases: 18. Germline assignment: CDR1 MNHEY and CDR2 SMNVEV (reference sequence). The CDR3 spells CASSLTPRAGVVVEQYF. The CDR3 DNA sequence: TGTGCCAGCAGTCTCACCCCTAGAGCGGGAGTAGTTGTCGAGCAGTACTTC.

The V gene is TRBV7-9, the J gene TRBJ2-7; no clear D gene. The CDR3 contains 13 residues. Germline-derived CDR1 and CDR2 are SEHNR and FQNEAQ (reference sequence). Trimming stripped 5 bases from V and 2 bases from J, with 10 bases between. Written as DNA, the CDR3 is TGTGCCAGCAGCATAGGGCGGACCTACGAGCAGTACTTC. This encodes CASSIGRTYEQYF.

A few counts support this clone. The V gene is TRBV6-1, the J gene TRBJ2-5; D is undetermined. The DNA end is more similar to TRBJ2-7, so the J call may be wrong. Germline V gene data show CDR1 as MNHNS and CDR2 as SASEGT. The CDR3 covers 11 residues. The CDR3 sequence: CASSGLYEQYF. CDR3 nucleotide sequence: TGTGCCAGCAGTGGACTCTACGAGCAGTACTTC.

V is TRBV2 and J is TRBJ1-6; the D is unclear. This CDR3 comprises 12 residues. Trimming cost V 9 bases and J 2 bases, with 5 bases left between them. The germline V gene has CDR1 SNHLY and CDR2 FYNNEI. CDR3 protein: CASRAYNSPLHF. The DNA of the CDR3 is TGTGCCAGTCGGGCCTATAATTCACCCCTCCACTTT.

The rearrangement links TRBV2 to TRBJ2-1; D is perhaps TRBD1 (6 bases). Germline CDR1 is SNHLY and CDR2 is FYNNEI. V shed 4 bases and J shed 7 bases, with 11 bases lying between them. This CDR3 region has 13 residues. CDR3 protein: CASSARQENEQFF. The CDR3 DNA is TGTGCCAGCAGTGCCCGACAGGAAAATGAGCAGTTCTTC.

The J gene is TRBJ2-1, the V gene TRBV7-8, with a tentative D call TRBD2 (5 bases). From germline, CDR1 is SGHVS and CDR2 FQNEAQ. This CDR3 spans 15 amino acids. V lost 2 bases, J lost 6 bases, and 14 bases lay in between. The CDR3 nucleotides read TGTGCCAGCAGCTTATTTGCGGGTATACTCAATGAGCAGTTCTTC. This translates into CASSLFAGILNEQFF.

The chain links TRBV18 to TRBJ1-2; a weak D match, TRBD1 (5 bases). Trimming left V 0 bases short and J 4 bases short, with 18 bases between. Germline CDR1 and CDR2: KGHSH and LQKENI. This CDR3 region has 17 residues. The CDR3 region is CASSPPGTGTAAYGYTF. In nucleotides, the CDR3 is TGTGCCAGCTCACCACCCGGGACCGGGACTGCCGCCTATGGCTACACCTTC.

The chain uses TRBV4-3 and TRBJ2-3; maybe TRBD1 (5 bases). Germline values: CDR1 LGHNA, CDR2 YSLEER. The V end was cut by 1 base, the J end by 2 bases, with 16 bases between. This CDR3 is 17 amino acids long. CDR3 in amino acids: CASSQVSGRTFTDTQYF. DNA for the CDR3: TGCGCCAGCAGCCAAGTTTCAGGGCGCACCTTCACAGATACGCAGTATTTT.

The J gene is TRBJ1-1, the V gene TRBV6-1; 8 nucleotides agree with TRBD1. The J segment lost 11 bases and the V segment lost 0 bases, leaving 8 bases of the junction unmatched. This CDR3 has 14 amino acids. Germline values: CDR1 MNHNS, CDR2 SASEGT. CDR3 nucleotides: TGTGCCAGCAGTGAAGCCGTTCTCACAGGGGGGGCTTTCTTT. Its translation: CASSEAVLTGGAFF.